This T cell receptor (beta chain) was observed in a study of T-cell memory formation after mild COVID-19. This CDR3 contains 17 residues. V was trimmed by 4 bases and J by 3 bases, leaving 20 bases between them. In germline, CDR1 is KGHDR, CDR2 SFDVKD. There are a few counts of this clonotype. MiXCR, applied by TCRdb to the 5' RACE reads, yields one record per CDR3 protein. Found here are approximately 300,000 distinct CDR3 sequences, 15% to 20% of them singletons; the top ten hold under 25%. The clonotype was recovered from a man aged 18 to 35 who had mild COVID-19 (a few samples of this study predate the infection). Cell type and time point are not known. The genes are TRBV24-1 and TRBJ1-2, with D unclear. The sample consisted of PBMCs or a T cell subset sorted from them (not recorded which). The CDR3 DNA sequence: TGTGCCACCAGTGAGCCGACGATGGACGGGCACCACTATGGCTACACCTTC. Translating gives CATSEPTMDGHHYGYTF.